This TCR beta chain stems from a study of PD-L1 blockade in urothelial cancer. Study overall: Patients began atezolizumab, 1,200 mg intravenously every 3 weeks, in the mid-2010s. Blood analyses occurred 3 weeks (second dose) and 6 weeks post treatment start. Blood yielded a median of approximately 140,000 T cells per sample.

The number of samples from each patient was between 1 and 8, taken pretreatment and on-treatment. The table came from immunoSEQ multiplex PCR; TCRdb's copy has only in-frame clones and leaves some out. The sample contains 70,000 or so clones, less than 90% of which appear only once. Sequencing was performed on PBMCs, taken around atezolizumab (anti-PD-L1) treatment. The receptor comes from a man in his sixties with urothelial cancer.

CDR3: CASSLGSEETQYF. For the CDR3, the DNA is TGTGCCAGCAGTTTAGGAAGCGAGGAGACCCAGTACTTC. The V and J genes are TRBV28 and TRBJ2-5, with D hard to call. Germline V CDR1 and CDR2: MDHEN, SYDVKM. The CDR3 length is 13 residues. Trimming removed 2 bases from V and 5 bases from J, with 9 bases in between.